This is a list of T cell receptor beta chains from one sample in a study of blood T cell repertoires in COVID-19. The method was immunoSEQ multiplex PCR; TCRdb's version includes in-frame clones alone and lacks a portion of them. The table has 95,000 to 150,000 clones, less than 75% seen once. Sequenced sample: peripheral blood. The receptors stem from a human donor with acute or convalescent COVID-19. The donor label of this sample is uncertain. CDR3s include the opening cysteine and the closing phenylalanine or tryptophan. Each record gives: D gene, V gene, clone size, J gene, CDR3 DNA, CDR3 protein. A D gene is named only where the DNA matches it firmly. A clone size is listed for some rows: how often the clone was seen (once, few, many), or a class if it is expanded.

D gene: -; V gene: TRBV18; clone size: -; J gene: TRBJ2-7; CDR3 DNA: TGTGCCAGCTCCGAGCAGGGGACCTACGAGCAGTACTTC; CDR3 protein: CASSEQGTYEQYF
D gene: -; V gene: TRBV28; clone size: -; J gene: TRBJ1-4; CDR3 DNA: TGTGCCAGCAGTCAAGGGGTTGGATTCGGAAAACTGTTTTTT; CDR3 protein: CASSQGVGFGKLFF
D gene: TRBD1; V gene: TRBV19; clone size: -; J gene: TRBJ1-1; CDR3 DNA: TGTGCCAGTAGTAATCCGGGACAGGGCACTGAAGCTTTCTTT; CDR3 protein: CASSNPGQGTEAFF
D gene: -; V gene: TRBV7-9; clone size: -; J gene: TRBJ2-1; CDR3 DNA: TGTGCCAGCAGCCAACCCCTCCAGGGGGGCCCCTACAATGAGCAGTTCTTC; CDR3 protein: CASSQPLQGGPYNEQFF
D gene: -; V gene: TRBV19; clone size: once; J gene: TRBJ2-3; CDR3 DNA: TGTGCCAGTAGTGGGGACTTCTATACGCAGTATTTT; CDR3 protein: CASSGDFYTQYF
D gene: TRBD2; V gene: TRBV28; clone size: -; J gene: TRBJ2-3; CDR3 DNA: TGTGCCAGCAGTCCCGGGGTCGGGGGGGGCCGAGATACGCAGTATTTT; CDR3 protein: CASSPGVGGGRDTQYF
D gene: TRBD1; V gene: TRBV3-1/TRBV3-2; clone size: -; J gene: TRBJ1-2; CDR3 DNA: TGTGCCAGCAGCCCAGGGGGCGGTGGCTACACCTTC; CDR3 protein: CASSPGGGGYTF
D gene: TRBD1; V gene: TRBV20-1; clone size: -; J gene: TRBJ1-5; CDR3 DNA: TGCAGTGCTAGTGTGGGTCCAGGGGGCGGCAATCAGCCCCAGCATTTT; CDR3 protein: CSASVGPGGGNQPQHF
D gene: -; V gene: TRBV27; clone size: few; J gene: TRBJ1-6; CDR3 DNA: TGTGCCAGCAGGCCGAGGGAAAGGACGCTAAATTCACCCCTCCACTTT; CDR3 protein: CASRPRERTLNSPLHF
D gene: -; V gene: TRBV7-9; clone size: -; J gene: TRBJ2-3; CDR3 DNA: TGTGCCAGCAGCTTAAATTCCCGGGGAGATACGCAGTATTTT; CDR3 protein: CASSLNSRGDTQYF
D gene: -; V gene: TRBV18; clone size: -; J gene: TRBJ1-1; CDR3 DNA: TGTGCCAGCTCACTGGGGGCAGGGGAGAACACTGAAGCTTTCTTT; CDR3 protein: CASSLGAGENTEAFF
D gene: -; V gene: TRBV2; clone size: -; J gene: TRBJ1-5; CDR3 DNA: TGTGCCAGCAGTGAAGAACAGTCCCAGCCCCAGCATTTT; CDR3 protein: CASSEEQSQPQHF
D gene: -; V gene: TRBV5-6; clone size: -; J gene: TRBJ1-1; CDR3 DNA: TGTGCCAGCAGCTTGGGGAGGAGGGGCACTGAAGCTTTCTTT; CDR3 protein: CASSLGRRGTEAFF
D gene: TRBD1; V gene: TRBV19; clone size: few; J gene: TRBJ1-4; CDR3 DNA: TGTGCCAGTAGTCGACAGGGTCGTGGTGAAAAACTGTTTTTT; CDR3 protein: CASSRQGRGEKLFF
D gene: TRBD1; V gene: TRBV4-1; clone size: -; J gene: TRBJ1-3; CDR3 DNA: TGCGCCAGCAGCTCCTCAGGGGGCGCGTTTGGAAACACCATATATTTT; CDR3 protein: CASSSSGGAFGNTIYF
D gene: TRBD1; V gene: TRBV4-1; clone size: -; J gene: TRBJ1-2; CDR3 DNA: TGCGCCAGCAGCCCCTCGATGACAGGGGGCGAGGGTGGCTACACCTTC; CDR3 protein: CASSPSMTGGEGGYTF
D gene: TRBD1; V gene: TRBV6-5; clone size: once; J gene: TRBJ2-7; CDR3 DNA: TGTGCCAGCCACTCCGATGGGACAGGGGCGAGAGAGCAGTACTTC; CDR3 protein: CASHSDGTGAREQYF
D gene: TRBD1; V gene: TRBV5-1; clone size: -; J gene: TRBJ2-1; CDR3 DNA: TGCGCCAGCAGCTTGGGGACAGGGGGCGGTGAGCAGTTCTTC; CDR3 protein: CASSLGTGGGEQFF
D gene: TRBD2; V gene: TRBV7-2; clone size: -; J gene: TRBJ2-5; CDR3 DNA: TGTGCCAGCAGCGGGGGGGACCGGCGAGAGACCCAGTACTTC; CDR3 protein: CASSGGDRRETQYF
D gene: -; V gene: TRBV6-2/TRBV6-3; clone size: -; J gene: TRBJ1-2; CDR3 DNA: TGTGCCAGCAGTTACGGGCTTTATGGCTACACCTTC; CDR3 protein: CASSYGLYGYTF
D gene: TRBD1; V gene: TRBV2; clone size: few; J gene: TRBJ2-5; CDR3 DNA: TGTGCCAGCAGTGGGGGACAGGGACAGACCCAGTACTTC; CDR3 protein: CASSGGQGQTQYF
D gene: -; V gene: TRBV5-5; clone size: few; J gene: TRBJ1-4; CDR3 DNA: TGTGCCAGCAGCCCTACTCCTGGGACATCACAAAAACTGTTTTTT; CDR3 protein: CASSPTPGTSQKLFF
D gene: -; V gene: TRBV7-9; clone size: -; J gene: TRBJ1-1; CDR3 DNA: TGTGCCAGCAGCGGGAAAGGGAGCACTGAAGCTTTCTTT; CDR3 protein: CASSGKGSTEAFF
D gene: TRBD2; V gene: TRBV7-2; clone size: -; J gene: TRBJ2-5; CDR3 DNA: TGTGCCAGCAGCGCTAGCGGGGGAGGAGAGACCCAGTACTTC; CDR3 protein: CASSASGGGETQYF
D gene: -; V gene: TRBV5-8; clone size: -; J gene: TRBJ1-5; CDR3 DNA: TGTGCCAGCAGCTTGGAGACAGTTTGGGGCAATCAGCCCCAGCATTTT; CDR3 protein: CASSLETVWGNQPQHF
D gene: -; V gene: TRBV6-5; clone size: -; J gene: TRBJ2-7; CDR3 DNA: TGTGCCAGCAGCCAAAACGACTGGTACGAGCAGTACTTC; CDR3 protein: CASSQNDWYEQYF
D gene: -; V gene: TRBV6-5; clone size: -; J gene: TRBJ1-5; CDR3 DNA: TGTGCCAGCAGCCGCGCAGGGGAAAGGAATCAGCCCCAGCATTTT; CDR3 protein: CASSRAGERNQPQHF
D gene: -; V gene: TRBV10-3; clone size: -; J gene: TRBJ2-5; CDR3 DNA: TGTGCCGTCCAGACATCACCCCCAGAGACCCAGTACTTC; CDR3 protein: CAVQTSPPETQYF
D gene: TRBD1; V gene: TRBV12-5; clone size: -; J gene: TRBJ2-7; CDR3 DNA: TGTGCTAGTGGTTATGTCCGGGACAGGTCCTACGAGCAGTACTTC; CDR3 protein: CASGYVRDRSYEQYF
D gene: TRBD2; V gene: TRBV4-2; clone size: -; J gene: TRBJ2-3; CDR3 DNA: TGTGCCAGCAGCCCCCTTGCGGGGGGTCGCACAGATACGCAGTATTTT; CDR3 protein: CASSPLAGGRTDTQYF
D gene: TRBD2; V gene: TRBV3-1/TRBV3-2; clone size: many; J gene: TRBJ2-2; CDR3 DNA: TGTGCCAGCAGCCGCGGGGGGGCCCGCACCGGGGAGCTGTTTTTT; CDR3 protein: CASSRGGARTGELFF
D gene: TRBD1; V gene: TRBV28; clone size: -; J gene: TRBJ1-2; CDR3 DNA: TGTGCCAGCAGGGGCGGACAGGGGGTCTATGGCTACACCTTC; CDR3 protein: CASRGGQGVYGYTF
D gene: -; V gene: TRBV5-1; clone size: -; J gene: TRBJ2-1; CDR3 DNA: TGCGCCAGCAGATCTACTCGGGGGGCATCCTACAATGAGCAGTTCTTC; CDR3 protein: CASRSTRGASYNEQFF
D gene: -; V gene: TRBV7-9; clone size: -; J gene: TRBJ1-1; CDR3 DNA: TGTGCCAGCAGCTACGGCGGGAGGGAAACTGAAGCTTTCTTT; CDR3 protein: CASSYGGRETEAFF
D gene: TRBD1; V gene: TRBV2; clone size: -; J gene: TRBJ1-4; CDR3 DNA: TGTGCCAGCAGTGGGGCAGGGGGCGGAAAACTGTTTTTT; CDR3 protein: CASSGAGGGKLFF
D gene: -; V gene: TRBV14; clone size: -; J gene: TRBJ2-5; CDR3 DNA: TGTGCCAGCAGCCAAGATGAAGGGGGGGTAGAGACCCAGTACTTC; CDR3 protein: CASSQDEGGVETQYF
D gene: -; V gene: TRBV4-2; clone size: -; J gene: TRBJ1-1; CDR3 DNA: TGTGCCAGCAGCCGCCGAACCGCACAGACCAGTTCGATGAACACTGAAGCTTTCTTT; CDR3 protein: CASSRRTAQTSSMNTEAFF
D gene: -; V gene: TRBV3-1/TRBV3-2; clone size: -; J gene: TRBJ2-3; CDR3 DNA: TGTGCCAGCAGTCCCACCCGCGGGAGCACAGATACGCAGTATTTT; CDR3 protein: CASSPTRGSTDTQYF
D gene: TRBD2; V gene: TRBV5-1; clone size: -; J gene: TRBJ2-1; CDR3 DNA: TGCGCCAGCAGCCTGGCCCGAGGACTAGCGGGGGGGTGGAATGAGCAGTTCTTC; CDR3 protein: CASSLARGLAGGWNEQFF
D gene: TRBD1; V gene: TRBV18; clone size: -; J gene: TRBJ1-6; CDR3 DNA: TGTGCCAGCTCACCGCGACAGGGGATTAATTCACCCCTCCACTTT; CDR3 protein: CASSPRQGINSPLHF
D gene: TRBD1; V gene: TRBV5-1; clone size: once; J gene: TRBJ2-7; CDR3 DNA: TGCGCCAGCAGTTGGGGGCCCGGGACAGGAGTAGAGCAGTACTTC; CDR3 protein: CASSWGPGTGVEQYF
D gene: -; V gene: TRBV5-8; clone size: -; J gene: TRBJ1-1; CDR3 DNA: TGTGCCAGCAGCCACTATAACACTGAAGCTTTCTTT; CDR3 protein: CASSHYNTEAFF
D gene: TRBD1; V gene: TRBV9; clone size: few; J gene: TRBJ1-3; CDR3 DNA: TGTGCCAGCAGCCCGACAGGGGGAAACACCATATATTTT; CDR3 protein: CASSPTGGNTIYF
D gene: TRBD1; V gene: TRBV18; clone size: -; J gene: TRBJ1-2; CDR3 DNA: TGTGCCAGCTCACCACCGGGACAGGGATATGGCTACACCTTC; CDR3 protein: CASSPPGQGYGYTF
D gene: TRBD1; V gene: TRBV6-5; clone size: -; J gene: TRBJ1-5; CDR3 DNA: TGTGCCAGCAGCTACACCGGACAGGGGGCTCAGCCCCAGCATTTT; CDR3 protein: CASSYTGQGAQPQHF
D gene: -; V gene: TRBV9; clone size: -; J gene: TRBJ1-5; CDR3 DNA: TGTGCCAGCAGCGCTCGAGCTGGGGGGCAGCCCCAGCATTTT; CDR3 protein: CASSARAGGQPQHF
D gene: TRBD2; V gene: TRBV2; clone size: -; J gene: TRBJ2-5; CDR3 DNA: TGTGCCAGCAGTCCAGATCTAGCGGGGGGTGGAGAGACCCAGTACTTC; CDR3 protein: CASSPDLAGGGETQYF
D gene: -; V gene: TRBV5-1; clone size: -; J gene: TRBJ2-5; CDR3 DNA: TGCGCCAGCAGCTTGCCAGTGGGCAGATGGGAAGAGACCCAGTACTTC; CDR3 protein: CASSLPVGRWEETQYF
D gene: -; V gene: TRBV3-1/TRBV3-2; clone size: few; J gene: TRBJ2-5; CDR3 DNA: TGTGCCAGCAGCCAAGATATAGGGGGTGGTGGAGAGACCCAGTACTTC; CDR3 protein: CASSQDIGGGGETQYF
D gene: -; V gene: TRBV6-5; clone size: -; J gene: TRBJ2-2; CDR3 DNA: TGTGCCAGCAAAGACGACAGGACTAACACCGGGGAGCTGTTTTTT; CDR3 protein: CASKDDRTNTGELFF
D gene: TRBD1; V gene: TRBV12-3/TRBV12-4; clone size: -; J gene: TRBJ2-1; CDR3 DNA: TGTGCCAGCAGATCAGGGGGCGTGGAGCAGTTCTTC; CDR3 protein: CASRSGGVEQFF
D gene: TRBD1; V gene: TRBV27; clone size: -; J gene: TRBJ2-5; CDR3 DNA: TGTGCCAGCAGTTCGAACAGGGGGGAGACCCAGTACTTC; CDR3 protein: CASSSNRGETQYF